The present T cell receptor beta chain was sequenced within a study of control samples from healthy donors and cancer patients. V shed 0 bases, J shed 0 bases, and the junction held 8 bases outside the gene matches. Germline V gene sequence: CDR1 SGDLS, CDR2 YYNGEE. The CDR3 is 18 amino acids. Measured with immunoSEQ multiplex PCR; TCRdb has only the in-frame clones, and not every one. The data show about 130,000 clones, roughly 84% seen once. The sequenced sample was blood. The chain couples TRBV9 to TRBJ2-3, with TRBD2 matching over 9 bases. This receptor was taken from a man aged 18 to 29 in good health. CDR3 in amino acids: CASSVAAGGPRSTDTQYF. As DNA, the CDR3 is TGTGCCAGCAGCGTAGCTGCGGGAGGGCCCCGTAGCACAGATACGCAGTATTTT.